Presented here are 30 T cell receptor beta chains from one specimen sequenced in a study of T cells in Graves' hyperthyroidism and ophthalmopathy. TCR beta CDR3 regions were amplified from RNA transcripts. Researchers ran a first-round RT-PCR on the TCR CDR3 using the HTBI primer set. From the multiplex PCR reads, TCRdb called clonotypes with MiXCR, one entry per CDR3 protein. The table shows 600,000 to 750,000 distinct CDR3 sequences, with around 15% occurring only once. Sequenced input: blood. Receptor source: a man over 45 with Graves' hyperthyroidism.

The chain is built from TRBV13 and TRBJ1-3, with TRBD1 matching 9 bases. J was trimmed by 7 bases and V by 4 bases; bases with no gene match: 5. Germline V lookup: CDR1 PRHDT, CDR2 FYEKMQ (reference sequence). CDR3 length: 14 amino acids. CDR3 sequence (DNA): TGTGCCAGCAGCTCGGGACAGGGAGGGAACACCATATATTTT. It translates to CASSSGQGGNTIYF.

This clonotype was counted ten times or more. The chain combines TRBV27 with TRBJ1-5; tentative D call: TRBD1 (5 bases). CDR1 is MNHEY, CDR2 SMNVEV, per germline (reference sequence). CDR3 length: 14 amino acids. Between the trimmed V and J ends, which lost 11 bases and 2 bases, there was a span of 16 bases. CDR3 amino acids: CAVGGGFGNQPQHF. The CDR3 DNA reads as TGTGCCGTCGGGGGGGGGTTTGGCAATCAGCCCCAGCATTTT.

In its sample, this clonotype was seen a few times. The V gene is TRBV10-3, the J gene TRBJ2-7; tentatively, D is TRBD2 (6 bases). Germline lookup yields CDR1 ENHRY and CDR2 SYGVKD. This CDR3 spans 14 amino acids. The V and J ends lost 6 bases and 0 bases respectively, with 12 bases between them. CDR3 DNA: TGTGCCATCAGCCATAGCGGTAGCTCCTACGAGCAGTACTTC. It specifies CAISHSGSSYEQYF.

This clonotype was counted ten times or more. J is TRBJ2-7 and V is TRBV18, with D possibly TRBD2 on 5 matching bases. V was clipped by 6 bases and J by 2 bases, with 14 bases between them. The CDR3 is 14 amino acids. The germline gives CDR1 KGHSH, CDR2 LQKENI. The CDR3 protein is CASSLTTAPYEQYF. The CDR3, as DNA: TGTGCCAGCTCCCTGACTACGGCCCCCTACGAGCAGTACTTC. Together with reference TRBV18 and TRBJ2-7, the CDR3 gives the full variable domain: NAGVMQNPRHLVRRRGQEARLRCSPMKGHSHVYWYRQLPEEGLKFMVYLQKENIIDESGMPKERFSAEFPKEGPSILRIQQVVRGDSAAYFCASSLTTAPYEQYFGPGTRLTVT.

This chain uses TRBV20-1 with TRBJ1-2, with D perhaps matching TRBD1 (5 bases). Germline V gene lookup returns CDR1 DFQATT and CDR2 SNEGSKA (reference sequence). V was pared by 6 bases and J by 1 base, with 15 bases between. This CDR3 region has 14 residues. The CDR3 DNA reads TGCAGTGCCCGGGGCATCGGAGTTAACTATGGCTACACCTTC. Its protein is CSARGIGVNYGYTF.

This clonotype was recorded at least ten times. The chain recombines TRBV5-1 with TRBJ2-1; 8 positions match TRBD1. The length of the CDR3 is 15 residues. Germline CDR1 SGHRS, CDR2 YFSETQ. The trim removed 0 bases at V and 9 bases at J, leaving 8 bases unmatched. The CDR3 loop is CASSLGQGLGGEQFF. CDR3 bases: TGCGCCAGCAGCTTGGGACAGGGGTTAGGAGGTGAGCAGTTCTTC.

There are a few counts of this clonotype. Given a much more abundant clone one base away, this may be a read error. The V gene is TRBV9, the J gene TRBJ2-5; D gene ambiguous. CDR3 length: 15 residues. V was clipped by 1 base and J by 4 bases, with 14 bases between them. Germline assignment: CDR1 SGDLS and CDR2 YYNGEE. In DNA form, the CDR3 reads TGTGCCAGCAGCGTATGGCCGATGCCGGGAGAGACCCAGTACTTC. Protein product: CASSVWPMPGETQYF.

This clonotype has at least ten counts. The chain has TRBV2 and TRBJ2-1, with 9 bases identical to TRBD1. The germline gives CDR1 SNHLY, CDR2 FYNNEI. With 4 bases clipped from V and 9 bases from J, the junction kept 10 bases outside the gene matches. This CDR3 is 15 amino acids long. This chain's CDR3 is CASSGGQGRPGEQFF. In DNA form, the CDR3 reads TGTGCCAGCAGTGGTGGACAGGGGAGGCCGGGTGAGCAGTTCTTC.

The rearrangement links TRBV6-1 to TRBJ1-1; D unclear. The CDR3 has 16 amino acids. Trimming left V 5 bases short and J 0 bases short, with 16 bases between. Germline V gene data show CDR1 as MNHNS and CDR2 as SASEGT. In nucleotides, the CDR3 is TGTGCCAGCAGTCCTAGTACACCATTCATGAACACTGAAGCTTTCTTT. It encodes CASSPSTPFMNTEAFF.

This clonotype was seen only a few times. The chain joins TRBV20-1 to TRBJ1-6, with D possibly matching TRBD1 (5 bases). The CDR3 has 15 amino acids. Germline V gene lookup returns CDR1 DFQATT and CDR2 SNEGSKA (reference sequence). V gave up 3 bases and J gave up 2 bases, with 11 bases separating them. CDR3 in DNA: TGCAGTGCTAGGGCCGTGACAGCCTATAATTCACCCCTCCACTTT. This sequence encodes CSARAVTAYNSPLHF.

The gene calls are TRBV20-1 and TRBJ2-1; 9 nucleotides line up with TRBD2. The germline CDR1 and CDR2 sequences are DFQATT and SNEGSKA (reference sequence). The CDR3 consists of 13 residues. V lost 3 bases, J lost 9 bases, and 6 bases stayed unmatched. The CDR3 DNA reads as TGCAGTGCTAGTATTAGCGGGAGCGGTGAGCAGTTCTTC. It specifies CSASISGSGEQFF.

This clonotype came up many times. The chain links TRBV27 to TRBJ2-2; no reliable D call. The V gene's germline CDR1 is MNHEY and CDR2 SMNVEV (reference sequence). The CDR3 runs to 13 residues. V was clipped by 6 bases and J by 6 bases, with 11 bases between them. The CDR3 coding sequence is TGTGCCAGCAGCCTCCAGCTACCCGGGGAGCTGTTTTTT. Translating it yields CASSLQLPGELFF.

The chain couples TRBV30 to TRBJ1-5, with 8 nucleotides matching TRBD1. CDR3 size: 15 residues. J lost 6 bases, V lost 0 bases, and 7 bases had no gene match. Per the germline V gene, CDR1 is GTSNPN and CDR2 is SVGIG (reference sequence). The CDR3 sequence: CAWSVLDRGGQPQHF. DNA of the CDR3: TGTGCCTGGAGTGTACTCGACAGGGGAGGTCAGCCCCAGCATTTT.

This clonotype came up many times. The chain couples TRBV2 to TRBJ2-1, with D unresolved. CDR3 length: 14 amino acids. Per the germline V gene, CDR1 is SNHLY and CDR2 is FYNNEI. The V end was cut by 2 bases, the J end by 9 bases, with 14 bases between. The CDR3 is CASSERSTSGEQFF. CDR3 bases: TGTGCCAGCAGTGAAAGGTCGACCTCCGGTGAGCAGTTCTTC.

This clonotype was picked up many times. The chain recombines TRBV7-2 with TRBJ2-7; D remains ambiguous. Trimming left V 1 base short and J 6 bases short, with 13 bases between. Germline CDR1 is SGHTA and CDR2 is FQGNSA. The CDR3 is made up of 14 amino acids. In DNA form, the CDR3 reads TGTGCCAGCAGCTTAGAGGCCAGGCGAAGCGAGCAGTACTTC. This gives the protein CASSLEARRSEQYF.

This clonotype was counted only a few times. The DNA for the CDR3 is TGTGCCAGCGAACAGGGGGCGTTTAGTTTCCGCGAGCAGTACTTC. The encoded protein is CASEQGAFSFREQYF. This chain joins TRBV12-3 or TRBV12-4 and TRBJ2-7; 9 bases align to TRBD1. The CDR3 spans 15 residues. V shed 8 bases and J 6 bases; nucleotides not matched to a gene: 14.

In its sample, this clonotype was seen many times. The chain is built from TRBV11-2 and TRBJ2-2; no reliable D call. V lost 3 bases, J lost 0 bases, and 11 bases lay in between. The germline V gene encodes CDR1 SGHAT and CDR2 FQNNGV. This CDR3 is 16 amino acids long. CDR3: CASSFTAGANTGELFF. The CDR3 DNA follows: TGTGCCAGCAGCTTTACGGCTGGCGCGAACACCGGGGAGCTGTTTTTT.

Comment on this clonotype: A much more abundant neighbour one base away suggests this may be a read error. J is TRBJ2-7 and V is TRBV11-2; a possible D gene is TRBD1 (6 bases). V dropped 4 bases and J dropped 8 bases, with 15 bases sitting between them. The CDR3 is 13 residues long. From germline, CDR1 is SGHAT and CDR2 FQNNGV. DNA of the CDR3: TGTGCCAGCAGCTACATCAGGGGAAACCAGCAGTACTTC. It yields the protein CASSYIRGNQQYF.

This clonotype was found many times. The CDR3 is CASKGGGNTEAFF. The DNA of the CDR3 is TGTGCCAGCAAAGGCGGCGGGAACACTGAAGCTTTCTTT. The rearrangement uses TRBV6-1 and TRBJ1-1, with D hard to call. Germline V CDR1 and CDR2: MNHNS, SASEGT. V lost 7 bases and J lost 1, with 10 bases in between. This CDR3 has 13 residues.

The chain links TRBV3-1 to TRBJ2-6; perhaps TRBD1 as D (5 bases). This CDR3 is built from 19 residues. V was cut by 5 bases and J by 3 bases, with 23 bases left in between. Germline V lookup: CDR1 LGHDT, CDR2 YNNKEL (reference sequence). The CDR3, as DNA: TGTGCCAGCAGCAAAGGGGTAGGGGTTTGGTTTGGTGGGGCCAACGTCCTGACTTTC. This gives the protein CASSKGVGVWFGGANVLTF. The full variable domain, rest sourced from reference TRBV3-1 and TRBJ2-6, is DTAVSQTPKYLVTQMGNDKSIKCEQNLGHDTMYWYKQDSKKFLKIMFSYNNKELIINETVPNRFSPKSPDKAHLNLHINSLELGDSAVYFCASSKGVGVWFGGANVLTFGAGSRLTVL.

Many counts were recorded for this clonotype. For the CDR3, the DNA is TGTGCCAGCAGTTCCCTAGCGGGAGGGCTCACAGATACGCAGTATTTT. Residues: CASSSLAGGLTDTQYF. The V call is TRBV27, the J call TRBJ2-3; the match to TRBD2 covers 12 bases. Germline trimming cut 4 bases from V and 2 bases from J; bases unmatched to any gene: 4. Per germline, CDR1 MNHEY and CDR2 SMNVEV (reference sequence). The CDR3 extends over 16 amino acids.

This clonotype was seen a few times. The rearrangement uses TRBV3-1 and TRBJ2-1, with 7 bases that match TRBD1. V dropped 4 bases and J dropped 13; count of bases not matched to a gene: 10. Germline CDR1 and CDR2: LGHDT and YNNKEL (reference sequence). The CDR3 length is 13 residues. The CDR3 loop reads CASSLGQSLPQFF. CDR3 nucleotide sequence: TGTGCCAGCAGCCTGGGACAGTCCCTCCCACAGTTCTTC.

Concerning this clonotype itself: Just one base apart from a much larger clone, this may be a read error. This likely comes from a read error, as the CDR3 has no conserved phenylalanine or tryptophan at its end. This rearrangement joins TRBV29-1 to TRBJ2-3; TRBD1 matches at 9 bases. CDR1 SQVTM and CDR2 ANQGSEA come from the germline V gene. The ends lost 0 bases at V and 3 bases at J; junction bases unmatched: 7. CDR3 length: 16 amino acids. CDR3 region: CSVEDGGQGLTDTQYI. In nucleotides, the CDR3 is TGCAGCGTTGAAGATGGGGGACAGGGACTGACAGATACGCAGTATATT.

The V call is TRBV6-1, the J call TRBJ1-1; weak D call: TRBD1 (5 bases). The CDR3 length is 15 residues. Trimming shortened V by 5 bases and J by 1 base, and 14 bases separated the two germline ends. Germline V gene lookup returns CDR1 MNHNS and CDR2 SASEGT. CDR3 sequence (DNA): TGTGCCAGCAGTCCCTCAGGGAATTGGAACACTGAAGCTTTCTTT. This gives the protein CASSPSGNWNTEAFF.

The sample holds many counts of this clonotype. The chain links TRBV28 to TRBJ2-1, with TRBD2 matching over 10 bases. The CDR3 runs to 17 residues. Germline values: CDR1 MDHEN, CDR2 SYDVKM. V lost 5 bases, J lost 9 bases, and 16 bases stayed unmatched. Here the CDR3 DNA reads TGTGCCAGCAGTCCGACACCTAGAGCGGGAGGGCCAAGTGAGCAGTTCTTC. Its protein is CASSPTPRAGGPSEQFF.

This clonotype has more than one count but fewer than ten. The genes are TRBV28 and TRBJ2-3; TRBD1 is a possible D gene (5 bases). The CDR3 is 18 residues long. V lost 6 bases and J lost 2, with 24 bases in between. The germline gives CDR1 MDHEN, CDR2 SYDVKM. Written as DNA, the CDR3 is TGTGCCAGCAGCCCCGACAGCGCTCCCTTAAGTCCCACAGATACGCAGTATTTT. It encodes CASSPDSAPLSPTDTQYF.

This clonotype was counted ten times or more. The chain uses TRBV20-1 and TRBJ2-3; a weak D match, TRBD1 (6 bases). The germline CDR1 and CDR2 sequences are DFQATT and SNEGSKA (reference sequence). The CDR3 consists of 15 residues. Deletions cut 6 bases from V and 6 bases from J, with 22 bases between. CDR3 nucleotides: TGCAGTGCCACTCCCCCCGCGACAGGAGTCGATACGCAGTATTTT. Protein: CSATPPATGVDTQYF.

In its sample, this clonotype was seen a few times. The chain employs TRBV20-1 and TRBJ2-4; 12 bases are shared with TRBD2. This CDR3 contains 20 residues. CDR1 is DFQATT, CDR2 SNEGSKA, per germline (reference sequence). J lost 3 bases, V lost 2 bases, and 17 bases had no gene match. The CDR3 region has the DNA TGCAGTGCTAGATTTGCGCGACTAGCGGGAGAGGTCCAAGGCAAAAACATTCAGTACTTC. Protein: CSARFARLAGEVQGKNIQYF.

This clonotype has just a few counts. The chain employs TRBV27 and TRBJ1-2; D is unclear. V dropped 5 bases and J dropped 8 bases, with 24 bases sitting between them. The germline CDR1 and CDR2 sequences are MNHEY and SMNVEV (reference sequence). The CDR3 has 16 residues. The chain's CDR3 is CASSALPGSRWEGYTF. The CDR3 region has the DNA TGTGCCAGCAGTGCCCTTCCGGGCAGCAGATGGGAGGGCTACACCTTC.

This clonotype has more than one count but fewer than ten. The chain joins TRBV20-1 to TRBJ2-1; D gene ambiguous. The CDR3 has 13 residues. Germline V CDR1 and CDR2: DFQATT, SNEGSKA (reference sequence). The V end was cut by 0 bases, the J end by 4 bases, with 7 bases between. CDR3 coding DNA: TGCAGTGCTAGAGAAGGTTCATACAATGAGCAGTTCTTC. This sequence encodes CSAREGSYNEQFF.